This T cell receptor beta chain is from a study of blood T cell repertoires in COVID-19. Study-level information: Samples representing acute and convalescent COVID-19 were sourced from the United States, Italy and Spain. T cells, B-cell-depleted T cells, or PBMCs provided the cDNA or gDNA that served as material.

In the authors' methods: Reference gene primer amplification gave estimated nucleated cell counts. Sequencing used immunoSEQ multiplex PCR; TCRdb keeps in-frame clones, though not all of them. V, J and clone size reflect that table, while D and trimming were determined from the DNA. The sample has 250,000 to 400,000 clones; more than 70% are singletons. CDR3 size: 17 residues. The V gene end was trimmed by 5 bases and the J gene end by 7 bases; junction bases not matched to a gene: 14. CDR1 is SGHNT and CDR2 is YENEEA in the germline V gene. The V call is TRBV11-3, the J call TRBJ2-3; TRBD2 aligns across 11 bases. This sequence originates from a woman aged 25 to 45 with COVID-19, enrolled during active disease. Material: peripheral blood. As DNA, the CDR3 is TGTGCCAGCAGCCCCGGGGTTCTAGCGGGGGGTGGAAATACGCAGTATTTT. Protein: CASSPGVLAGGGNTQYF.